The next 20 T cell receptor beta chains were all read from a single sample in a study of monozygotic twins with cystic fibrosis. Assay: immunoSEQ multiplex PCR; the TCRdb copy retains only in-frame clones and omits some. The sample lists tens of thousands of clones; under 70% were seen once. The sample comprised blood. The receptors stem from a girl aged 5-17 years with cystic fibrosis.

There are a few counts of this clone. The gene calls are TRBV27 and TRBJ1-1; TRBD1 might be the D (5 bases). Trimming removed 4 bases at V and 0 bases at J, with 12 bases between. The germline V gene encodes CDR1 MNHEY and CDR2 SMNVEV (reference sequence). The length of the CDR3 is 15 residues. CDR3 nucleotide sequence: TGTGCCAGCAGTTCCCCACCAGGGATGAACACTGAAGCTTTCTTT. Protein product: CASSSPPGMNTEAFF.

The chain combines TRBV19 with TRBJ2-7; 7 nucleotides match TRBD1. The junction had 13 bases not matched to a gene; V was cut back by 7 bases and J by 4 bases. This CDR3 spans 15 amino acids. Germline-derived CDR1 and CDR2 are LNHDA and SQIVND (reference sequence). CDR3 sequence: CASTESPGQTYEQYF. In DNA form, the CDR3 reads TGTGCCAGTACCGAATCCCCGGGACAGACGTACGAGCAGTACTTC.

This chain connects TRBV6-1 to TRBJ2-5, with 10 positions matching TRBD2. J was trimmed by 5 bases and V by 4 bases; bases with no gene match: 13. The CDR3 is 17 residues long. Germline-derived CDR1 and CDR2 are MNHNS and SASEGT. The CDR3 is CASSAASGSFVGETQYF. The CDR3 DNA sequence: TGTGCCAGCAGTGCGGCTAGCGGGAGTTTTGTCGGGGAGACCCAGTACTTC.

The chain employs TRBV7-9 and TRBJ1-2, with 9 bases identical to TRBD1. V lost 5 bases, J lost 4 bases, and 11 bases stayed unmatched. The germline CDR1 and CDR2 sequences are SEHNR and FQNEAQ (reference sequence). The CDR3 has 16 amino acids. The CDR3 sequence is CASSQPRQGGIYGYTF. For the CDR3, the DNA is TGTGCCAGCAGCCAGCCAAGACAGGGGGGCATCTATGGCTACACCTTC.

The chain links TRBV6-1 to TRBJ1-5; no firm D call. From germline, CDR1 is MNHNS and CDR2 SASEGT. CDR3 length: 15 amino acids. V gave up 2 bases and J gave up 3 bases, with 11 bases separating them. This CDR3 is CASSELVGYNQPQHF. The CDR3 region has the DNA TGTGCCAGCAGTGAATTAGTAGGGTACAATCAGCCCCAGCATTTT.

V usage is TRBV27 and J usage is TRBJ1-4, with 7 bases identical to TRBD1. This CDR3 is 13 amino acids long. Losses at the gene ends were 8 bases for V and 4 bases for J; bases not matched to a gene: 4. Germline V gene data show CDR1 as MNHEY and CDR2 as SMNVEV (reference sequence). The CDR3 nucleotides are TGTGCCAGCTCCGGGACAGTTAATGAAAAACTGTTTTTT. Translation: CASSGTVNEKLFF.

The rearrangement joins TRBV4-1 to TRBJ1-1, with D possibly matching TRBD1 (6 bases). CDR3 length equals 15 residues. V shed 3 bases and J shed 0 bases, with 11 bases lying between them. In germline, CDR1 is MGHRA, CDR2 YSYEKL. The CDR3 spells CASSHPDRMNTEAFF. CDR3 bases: TGCGCCAGCAGCCACCCGGACAGAATGAACACTGAAGCTTTCTTT.

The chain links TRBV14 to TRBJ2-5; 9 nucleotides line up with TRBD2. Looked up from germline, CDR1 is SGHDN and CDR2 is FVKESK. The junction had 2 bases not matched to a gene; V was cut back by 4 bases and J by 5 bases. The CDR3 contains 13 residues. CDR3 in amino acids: CASSLAGVETQYF. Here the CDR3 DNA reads TGTGCCAGCAGCCTAGCGGGAGTTGAGACCCAGTACTTC.

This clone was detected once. Here the CDR3 reads CASSYSTQGRAEAFF. In DNA, the CDR3 is TGTGCCAGCAGTTACTCCACTCAGGGTCGGGCCGAAGCTTTCTTT. This chain links TRBV6-5 with TRBJ1-1; perhaps TRBD1 as D (5 bases). V was pared by 0 bases and J by 8 bases, with 16 bases between. CDR3 length: 15 residues. Looked up from germline, CDR1 is MNHEY and CDR2 is SVGAGI.

CDR3 in DNA: TGTGCCAGCAGCTTGTCGACTAGCGGGAGCTCCTACAATGAGCAGTTCTTC. Translated: CASSLSTSGSSYNEQFF. V usage is TRBV5-6 and J usage is TRBJ2-1; 12 bases are shared with TRBD2. Germline V gives CDR1 SGHDT, CDR2 YYEEEE. The J segment lost 0 bases and the V segment lost 1 base, leaving 2 bases of the junction unmatched. The CDR3 spans 17 residues.

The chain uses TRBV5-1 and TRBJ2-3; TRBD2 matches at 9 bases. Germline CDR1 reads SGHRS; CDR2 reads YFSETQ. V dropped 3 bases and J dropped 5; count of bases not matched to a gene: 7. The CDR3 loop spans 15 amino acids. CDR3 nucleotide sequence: TGCGCCAGCAGCTCCTCTAGCGGGAAAGGAGATACGCAGTATTTT. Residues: CASSSSSGKGDTQYF.

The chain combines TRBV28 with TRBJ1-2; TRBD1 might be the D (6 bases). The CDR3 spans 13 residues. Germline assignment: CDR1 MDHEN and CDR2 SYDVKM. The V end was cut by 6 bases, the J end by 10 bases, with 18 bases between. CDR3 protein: CASSLERRTVYTF. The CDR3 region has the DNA TGTGCCAGCAGCCTCGAACGACGGACAGTCTACACCTTC.

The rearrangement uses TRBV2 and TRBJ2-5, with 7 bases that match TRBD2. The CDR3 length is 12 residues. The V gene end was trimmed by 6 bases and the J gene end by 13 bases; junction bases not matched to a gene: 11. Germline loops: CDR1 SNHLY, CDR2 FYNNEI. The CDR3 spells CASRGTGGRPYF. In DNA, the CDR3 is TGTGCCAGCAGGGGGACCGGGGGGAGGCCGTACTTC.

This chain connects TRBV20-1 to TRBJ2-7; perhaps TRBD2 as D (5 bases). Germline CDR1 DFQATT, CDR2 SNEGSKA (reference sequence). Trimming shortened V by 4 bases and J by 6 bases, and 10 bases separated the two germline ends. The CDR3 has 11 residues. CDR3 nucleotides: TGCAGTGCTAATCGCGAGGGCGAGCAGTACGTC. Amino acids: CSANREGEQYV.

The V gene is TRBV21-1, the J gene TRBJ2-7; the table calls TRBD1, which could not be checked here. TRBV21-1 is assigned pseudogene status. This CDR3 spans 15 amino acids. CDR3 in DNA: TGTGCCAGCAGTAGCAGGGGGCGGATTTCCTACGAGCAGTACGTC. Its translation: CASSSRGRISYEQYV.

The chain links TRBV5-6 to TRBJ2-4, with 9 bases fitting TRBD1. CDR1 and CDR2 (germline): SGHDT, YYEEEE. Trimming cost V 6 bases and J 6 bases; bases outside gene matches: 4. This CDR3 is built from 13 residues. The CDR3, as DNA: TGTGCCAGCATCGTACAGGGGGCAAACATTCAGTACTTC. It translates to CASIVQGANIQYF.

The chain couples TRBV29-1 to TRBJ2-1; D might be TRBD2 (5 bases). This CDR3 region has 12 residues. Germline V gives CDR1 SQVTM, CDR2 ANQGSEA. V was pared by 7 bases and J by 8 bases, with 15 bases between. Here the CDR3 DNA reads TGCAGCGCCCTCCGGGGATTTTATGAGCAGTTCTTC. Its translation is CSALRGFYEQFF.

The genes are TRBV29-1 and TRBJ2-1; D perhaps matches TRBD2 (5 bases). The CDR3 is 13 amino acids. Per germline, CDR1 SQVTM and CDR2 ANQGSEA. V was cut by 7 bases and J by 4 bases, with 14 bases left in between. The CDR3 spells CSGEAGDYNEQFF. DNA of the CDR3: TGCAGCGGCGAAGCCGGGGATTACAATGAGCAGTTCTTC.

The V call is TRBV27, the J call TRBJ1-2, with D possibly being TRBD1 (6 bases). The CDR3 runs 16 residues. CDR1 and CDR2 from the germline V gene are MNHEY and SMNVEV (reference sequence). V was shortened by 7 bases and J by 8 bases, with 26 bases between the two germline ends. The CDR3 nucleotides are TGTGCCAGCACCCCAGGTGGGGGGGCCCCCTCGAGGGGCTACACCTTC. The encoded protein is CASTPGGGAPSRGYTF.

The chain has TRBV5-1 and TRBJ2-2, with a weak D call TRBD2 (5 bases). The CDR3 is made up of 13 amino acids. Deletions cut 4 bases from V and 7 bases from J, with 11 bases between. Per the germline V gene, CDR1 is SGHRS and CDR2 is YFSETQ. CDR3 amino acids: CASSPVGSGELFF. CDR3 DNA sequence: TGCGCCAGCAGCCCGGTGGGGAGCGGGGAGCTGTTTTTT. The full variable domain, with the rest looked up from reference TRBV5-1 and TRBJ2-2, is KAGVTQTPRYLIKTRGQQVTLSCSPISGHRSVSWYQQTPGQGLQFLFEYFSETQRNKGNFPGRFSGRQFSNSRSEMNVSTLELGDSALYLCASSPVGSGELFFGEGSRLTVL.